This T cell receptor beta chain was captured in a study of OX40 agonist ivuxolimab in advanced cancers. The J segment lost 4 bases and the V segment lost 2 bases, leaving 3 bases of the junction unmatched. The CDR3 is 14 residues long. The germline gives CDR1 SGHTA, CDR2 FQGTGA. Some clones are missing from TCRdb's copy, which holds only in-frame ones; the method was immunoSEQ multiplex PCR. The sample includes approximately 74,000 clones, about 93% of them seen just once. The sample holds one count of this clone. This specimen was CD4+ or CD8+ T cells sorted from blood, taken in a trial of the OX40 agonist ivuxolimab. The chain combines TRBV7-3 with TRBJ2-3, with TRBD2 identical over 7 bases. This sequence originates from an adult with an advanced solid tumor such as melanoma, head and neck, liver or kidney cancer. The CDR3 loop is CASSLGGRSDTQYF. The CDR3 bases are TGTGCCAGCAGCTTAGGCGGGAGATCAGATACGCAGTATTTT.